The rows below give T cell receptor beta chains drawn from one sample of a study of response to subunit inactivated influenza vaccine. TCRdb reprocessed the RT-PCR reads with MiXCR, giving one entry per CDR3 protein. This table has 650,000 to 800,000 distinct CDR3 sequences, approximately 18% appearing once. The source was PBMCs from blood, collected 5 days after vaccination. The origin of the receptors is a man aged 50 to 59 who received an inactivated influenza vaccine. CDR3s include the opening cysteine and the closing phenylalanine or tryptophan. A D gene is named only where the DNA matches it firmly. Expanded clones get a size class; other rows say once, few or many, or leave the size out.

v_gene: TRBV20-1; j_gene: TRBJ1-6; abundance: NA; d_gene: NA; CDR3aa: CSARPGNSPLHF; CDR3nt: TGCAGTGCTAGGCCTGGAAATTCACCCCTCCACTTT
v_gene: TRBV24-1; j_gene: TRBJ2-1; abundance: few; d_gene: NA; CDR3aa: CATSDFSSINNEQFF; CDR3nt: TGTGCCACCAGTGATTTCTCAAGCATAAACAATGAGCAGTTCTTC
v_gene: TRBV28; j_gene: TRBJ1-4; abundance: NA; d_gene: NA; CDR3aa: CASSLRRGYGEKLFF; CDR3nt: TGTGCCAGCAGTTTAAGGAGGGGGTATGGTGAAAAACTGTTTTTT
v_gene: TRBV7-2; j_gene: TRBJ2-2; abundance: few; d_gene: NA; CDR3aa: CASSLAINTGELFF; CDR3nt: TGTGCCAGCAGCTTAGCGATTAACACCGGGGAGCTGTTTTTT
v_gene: TRBV15; j_gene: TRBJ2-1; abundance: few; d_gene: TRBD2; CDR3aa: CATSRGGSGSSYNEQFF; CDR3nt: TGTGCCACCAGCAGAGGTGGTAGCGGGAGCTCCTACAATGAGCAGTTCTTC
v_gene: TRBV4-1; j_gene: TRBJ2-1; abundance: many; d_gene: NA; CDR3aa: CASSREGNVNEQFF; CDR3nt: TGCGCCAGCAGCCGGGAAGGAAACGTCAATGAGCAGTTCTTC
v_gene: TRBV19; j_gene: TRBJ1-5; abundance: NA; d_gene: TRBD1; CDR3aa: CASKRTGPNQPQHF; CDR3nt: TGTGCCAGTAAAAGGACAGGGCCTAATCAGCCCCAGCATTTT
v_gene: TRBV5-4; j_gene: TRBJ2-2; abundance: few; d_gene: NA; CDR3aa: CASTGTVNTGELFF; CDR3nt: TGTGCCAGCACCGGGACCGTGAACACCGGGGAGCTGTTTTTT
v_gene: TRBV12-3/TRBV12-4; j_gene: TRBJ2-3; abundance: few; d_gene: TRBD1; CDR3aa: CASRRPTGGGGGSTDTQYF; CDR3nt: TGTGCCAGCAGACGCCCGACAGGGGGTGGCGGGGGAAGCACAGATACGCAGTATTTT
v_gene: TRBV9; j_gene: TRBJ2-1; abundance: few; d_gene: TRBD2; CDR3aa: CASSLRTSGEPDYNEQFF; CDR3nt: TGTGCCAGCAGCCTCCGGACTAGCGGGGAGCCCGACTACAATGAGCAGTTCTTC
v_gene: TRBV28; j_gene: TRBJ1-1; abundance: NA; d_gene: NA; CDR3aa: CASGQGWEVAFF; CDR3nt: TGTGCCAGCGGTCAGGGGTGGGAGGTAGCTTTCTTT
v_gene: TRBV12-3/TRBV12-4; j_gene: TRBJ2-7; abundance: many; d_gene: NA; CDR3aa: CASSPSSF; CDR3nt: TGTGCCAGCAGTCCGAGCAGCTTC
v_gene: TRBV20-1; j_gene: TRBJ2-7; abundance: many; d_gene: NA; CDR3aa: CSASKGPFQYEQYF; CDR3nt: TGCAGTGCTTCAAAGGGGCCATTTCAGTACGAGCAGTACTTC
v_gene: TRBV7-8; j_gene: TRBJ2-2; abundance: NA; d_gene: NA; CDR3aa: CASSLWGTTGELFF; CDR3nt: TGTGCCAGCAGCTTATGGGGGACCACCGGGGAGCTGTTTTTT
v_gene: TRBV28; j_gene: TRBJ2-3; abundance: NA; d_gene: NA; CDR3aa: CASSLSIGRTDTQYF; CDR3nt: TGTGCCAGCAGTTTAAGCATCGGTCGGACAGATACGCAGTATTTT
v_gene: TRBV20-1; j_gene: TRBJ2-7; abundance: few; d_gene: TRBD1; CDR3aa: CSARSGTGHYEQYF; CDR3nt: TGCAGTGCTAGGTCCGGGACAGGGCACTACGAGCAGTACTTC
v_gene: TRBV4-1; j_gene: TRBJ2-1; abundance: NA; d_gene: TRBD2; CDR3aa: CASSQEVTGTISYNEQFF; CDR3nt: TGCGCCAGCAGCCAAGAGGTGACCGGGACTATCTCCTACAATGAGCAGTTCTTC
v_gene: TRBV3-1; j_gene: TRBJ2-2; abundance: NA; d_gene: NA; CDR3aa: CASSPWTENTGELFF; CDR3nt: TGTGCCAGCAGCCCCTGGACGGAGAACACCGGGGAGCTGTTTTTT
v_gene: TRBV12-3/TRBV12-4; j_gene: TRBJ1-2; abundance: many; d_gene: NA; CDR3aa: CASRVGVSYGYTF; CDR3nt: TGTGCCAGCAGGGTAGGCGTCAGCTATGGCTACACCTTC
v_gene: TRBV12-3/TRBV12-4; j_gene: TRBJ2-5; abundance: few; d_gene: TRBD2; CDR3aa: CASTSSGSRETQYF; CDR3nt: TGTGCCAGTACGTCTAGCGGGAGTAGAGAGACCCAGTACTTC
v_gene: TRBV6-1; j_gene: TRBJ2-1; abundance: NA; d_gene: NA; CDR3aa: CASSATVNNYNEQFF; CDR3nt: TGTGCCAGCAGCGCCACAGTAAACAACTACAATGAGCAGTTCTTC
v_gene: TRBV20-1; j_gene: TRBJ2-7; abundance: many; d_gene: TRBD1; CDR3aa: CSARDRTGGPSEQYF; CDR3nt: TGCAGTGCTAGGGACCGGACAGGGGGCCCATCCGAGCAGTACTTC
v_gene: TRBV7-9; j_gene: TRBJ2-1; abundance: many; d_gene: NA; CDR3aa: CASSPRFGTPSYNEQFF; CDR3nt: TGTGCCAGCAGCCCCCGGTTCGGGACACCTTCCTACAATGAGCAGTTCTTC
v_gene: TRBV3-1; j_gene: TRBJ1-1; abundance: many; d_gene: NA; CDR3aa: CASGRGDTEAFF; CDR3nt: TGTGCCAGCGGGCGGGGGGACACTGAAGCTTTCTTT
v_gene: TRBV7-9; j_gene: TRBJ2-7; abundance: NA; d_gene: TRBD1; CDR3aa: CASSSFRQGEIYEQYF; CDR3nt: TGTGCCAGCAGCTCCTTTCGGCAGGGGGAGATCTACGAGCAGTACTTC
v_gene: TRBV4-1; j_gene: TRBJ1-6; abundance: NA; d_gene: NA; CDR3aa: CASSQDLSLELRPLHF; CDR3nt: TGCGCCAGCAGCCAAGATCTAAGCCTTGAGCTCCGACCCCTCCACTTT
v_gene: TRBV4-2; j_gene: TRBJ1-1; abundance: few; d_gene: NA; CDR3aa: CASSQASGRDTEAFF; CDR3nt: TGTGCCAGCAGCCAAGCAAGTGGCCGGGACACTGAAGCTTTCTTT
v_gene: TRBV28; j_gene: TRBJ2-3; abundance: few; d_gene: TRBD2; CDR3aa: CASSSGSLAADTQYF; CDR3nt: TGTGCCAGCAGTTCAGGCTCCCTAGCGGCAGATACGCAGTATTTT
v_gene: TRBV5-1; j_gene: TRBJ2-1; abundance: many; d_gene: NA; CDR3aa: CASSPRDNEQFF; CDR3nt: TGCGCCAGCAGCCCCCGGGACAATGAGCAGTTCTTC
v_gene: TRBV7-8; j_gene: TRBJ2-1; abundance: NA; d_gene: TRBD2; CDR3aa: CASSLAGIAGQEEQFF; CDR3nt: TGTGCCAGCAGCTTAGCGGGGATAGCGGGACAAGAAGAGCAGTTCTTC
v_gene: TRBV20-1; j_gene: TRBJ1-6; abundance: NA; d_gene: NA; CDR3aa: CSANRGRSPLHF; CDR3nt: TGCAGTGCTAACCGAGGGCGGTCACCCCTCCACTTT
v_gene: TRBV25-1; j_gene: TRBJ1-4; abundance: NA; d_gene: NA; CDR3aa: CASSEVGGSEKLFF; CDR3nt: TGTGCCAGCAGTGAAGTGGGGGGAAGTGAAAAACTGTTTTTT
v_gene: TRBV7-9; j_gene: TRBJ2-2; abundance: once; d_gene: NA; CDR3aa: CASSRTQGFNTGELFF; CDR3nt: TGTGCCAGCAGTCGAACACAGGGATTTAACACCGGGGAGCTGTTTTTT
v_gene: TRBV20-1; j_gene: TRBJ2-5; abundance: NA; d_gene: TRBD2; CDR3aa: CSARDPSAGGQETQYF; CDR3nt: TGCAGTGCTAGAGATCCATCGGCGGGAGGCCAAGAGACCCAGTACTTC
v_gene: TRBV7-2; j_gene: TRBJ2-3; abundance: few; d_gene: NA; CDR3aa: CASSLIATAKTDTQYF; CDR3nt: TGTGCCAGCTCCTTGATCGCCACCGCCAAAACAGATACGCAGTATTTT
v_gene: TRBV5-1; j_gene: TRBJ2-1; abundance: few; d_gene: TRBD1; CDR3aa: CASSLGTGANNEQFF; CDR3nt: TGCGCCAGCAGCTTGGGGACAGGGGCTAACAATGAGCAGTTCTTC
v_gene: TRBV24-1; j_gene: TRBJ2-5; abundance: few; d_gene: NA; CDR3aa: CATSARSRRWQETQYF; CDR3nt: TGTGCCACCAGTGCCCGTAGTAGGCGGTGGCAAGAGACCCAGTACTTC
v_gene: TRBV7-2; j_gene: TRBJ1-2; abundance: many; d_gene: NA; CDR3aa: CASSLGRTEYGYTF; CDR3nt: TGTGCCAGCAGCTTAGGGAGGACAGAGTATGGCTACACCTTC
v_gene: TRBV7-2; j_gene: TRBJ2-5; abundance: few; d_gene: TRBD2; CDR3aa: CASRGGTSGNQETQYF; CDR3nt: TGTGCCAGCAGGGGGGGGACTAGCGGTAATCAAGAGACCCAGTACTTC
v_gene: TRBV20-1; j_gene: TRBJ1-2; abundance: NA; d_gene: TRBD1; CDR3aa: CSALTGQGFYGYTF; CDR3nt: TGCAGTGCCTTGACGGGACAGGGTTTCTATGGCTACACCTTC